These 18 T cell receptor beta chains originate from one sample sequenced in a study of OX40 agonist ivuxolimab in advanced cancers. The data were produced by immunoSEQ multiplex PCR, yet TCRdb's version contains in-frame clones alone and is incomplete. The sample includes more than 60,000 clones, roughly four fifths of them seen just once. Sequencing used CD4+ or CD8+ T cells sorted from blood, obtained in a trial of the OX40 agonist ivuxolimab. The receptors here all came from an adult with an advanced solid tumor such as melanoma, head and neck, liver or kidney cancer.

J is TRBJ2-3 and V is TRBV2; 15 nucleotides line up with TRBD2. V dropped 7 bases and J dropped 0; count of bases not matched to a gene: 5. Germline CDR1 and CDR2: SNHLY and FYNNEI. This CDR3 is built from 17 residues. CDR3 protein: CASTGTSGGLSTDTQYF. The CDR3 nucleotides read TGTGCCAGCACCGGGACTAGCGGGGGGCTTAGCACAGATACGCAGTATTTT.

V is TRBV10-3 and J is TRBJ2-3, with a tentative D call TRBD2 (5 bases). Germline V gene sequence: CDR1 ENHRY, CDR2 SYGVKD. The V end lost 6 bases, the J end lost 2 bases, and 9 bases lay between the germline ends. The CDR3 totals 13 residues. The CDR3 DNA reads TGTGCCATCAGCCCCGGGGACACAGATACGCAGTATTTT. It encodes CAISPGDTDTQYF.

This clone was seen once. The chain uses TRBV27 and TRBJ2-5, with a weak D call TRBD2 (5 bases). Trimming stripped 2 bases from V and 5 bases from J, with 9 bases between. Germline V lookup: CDR1 MNHEY, CDR2 SMNVEV (reference sequence). CDR3 length equals 13 residues. The CDR3 is CASSLDYWETQYF. CDR3 in DNA: TGTGCCAGCAGTTTAGACTACTGGGAGACCCAGTACTTC.

The V and J genes are TRBV28 and TRBJ1-1; D may be TRBD1 (6 bases). CDR3 length: 14 residues. Trimming shortened V by 6 bases and J by 4 bases, and 15 bases separated the two germline ends. CDR1 and CDR2 (germline): MDHEN, SYDVKM. This CDR3 reads CASSSYRVGTEAFF. CDR3 sequence (DNA): TGTGCCAGCAGCTCATACAGGGTTGGCACTGAAGCTTTCTTT.

This clone was seen once. The J gene is TRBJ2-4, the V gene TRBV7-2, with D unclear. The germline V and J ends were trimmed by 5 bases and 6 bases, with 14 bases remaining between them. This CDR3 spans 14 amino acids. Germline CDR1 is SGHTA and CDR2 is FQGNSA. In DNA form, the CDR3 reads TGTGCCAGCAGCGATGTAGTCCAGGCAAACATTCAGTACTTC. Translating gives CASSDVVQANIQYF.

The chain couples TRBV28 to TRBJ1-3; the D is unclear. Per germline, CDR1 MDHEN and CDR2 SYDVKM. The V end was cut by 5 bases, the J end by 2 bases, with 13 bases between. CDR3 length: 15 residues. The CDR3, as DNA: TGTGCCAGCAGTCCTCCGGACGGAACTGGAAACACCATATATTTT. It translates to CASSPPDGTGNTIYF.

A note on this clone: Other DNA sequences from this sample encode an identical CDR3 as well. The V gene is TRBV5-1, the J gene TRBJ1-1; D is uncertain. Germline values: CDR1 SGHRS, CDR2 YFSETQ. This CDR3 is built from 13 residues. V gave up 3 bases and J gave up 5 bases, with 11 bases separating them. CDR3 region: CASSSGSGTEAFF. The CDR3 region has the DNA TGCGCCAGCAGCTCGGGATCGGGAACTGAAGCTTTCTTT. Full variable domain (missing parts from reference TRBV5-1 and TRBJ1-1): KAGVTQTPRYLIKTRGQQVTLSCSPISGHRSVSWYQQTPGQGLQFLFEYFSETQRNKGNFPGRFSGRQFSNSRSEMNVSTLELGDSALYLCASSSGSGTEAFFGQGTRLTVV.

The J gene is TRBJ1-1, the V gene TRBV5-4, with unresolved D. V lost 0 bases and J lost 0, with 9 bases in between. Germline CDR1 SGHNT, CDR2 YYREEE (reference sequence). This CDR3 contains 15 residues. The CDR3 loop is CASSLGQLMNTEAFF. In DNA form, the CDR3 reads TGTGCCAGCAGCTTGGGTCAGTTGATGAACACTGAAGCTTTCTTT.

The chain combines TRBV7-9 with TRBJ1-2; weak D call: TRBD1 (5 bases). This CDR3 has 14 amino acids. V was trimmed by 2 bases and J by 2 bases, leaving 9 bases between them. The germline V gene encodes CDR1 SEHNR and CDR2 FQNEAQ (reference sequence). The CDR3 coding sequence is TGTGCCAGCAGCTTAATAGGGGCGAACTATGGCTACACCTTC. Translation: CASSLIGANYGYTF. The complete variable domain, with remaining parts taken from reference TRBV7-9 and TRBJ1-2, reads DTGVSQNPRHKITKRGQNVTFRCDPISEHNRLYWYRQTLGQGPEFLTYFQNEAQLEKSRLLSDRFSAERPKGSFSTLEIQRTEQGDSAMYLCASSLIGANYGYTFGSGTRLTVV.

CDR3 amino acids: CAISTGDEQYF. CDR3 bases: TGTGCCATTTCAACGGGCGACGAGCAGTACTTC. J is TRBJ2-7 and V is TRBV19; D remains unclear. The CDR3 contains 11 residues. The germline CDR1 and CDR2 sequences are LNHDA and SQIVND (reference sequence). The V gene lost 10 bases and the J gene lost 5 bases, with 12 bases spanning the gap.

The chain combines TRBV6-5 with TRBJ1-2, with D unclear. The ends were cut back, 6 bases at V and 6 bases at J, with 17 bases in the middle. The V gene's germline CDR1 is MNHEY and CDR2 SVGAGI. The CDR3 length is 14 residues. This chain's CDR3 is CASSRGPWSDGYTF. CDR3 coding DNA: TGTGCCAGCAGCCGAGGGCCTTGGAGTGATGGCTACACCTTC.

The chain joins TRBV19 to TRBJ2-7, with 9 bases fitting TRBD1. Germline trimming cut 9 bases from V and 1 base from J; bases unmatched to any gene: 4. The CDR3 consists of 13 residues. Germline V gene sequence: CDR1 LNHDA, CDR2 SQIVND (reference sequence). DNA for the CDR3: TGTGCCAGAATGGACAGGGGATCCTACGAGCAGTACTTC. Its translation: CARMDRGSYEQYF.

The gene calls are TRBV7-3 and TRBJ2-5, with 10 positions matching TRBD1. V dropped 5 bases and J dropped 5; count of bases not matched to a gene: 5. CDR1 and CDR2 (germline): SGHTA, FQGTGA. The CDR3 loop spans 14 amino acids. CDR3 coding DNA: TGTGCCAGCAGCACAGGGACAGGGGTGGAGACCCAGTACTTC. Its translation is CASSTGTGVETQYF.

This clone was picked up a small number of times. The chain uses TRBV19 and TRBJ2-2; D is unclear. The germline V gene has CDR1 LNHDA and CDR2 SQIVND (reference sequence). The length of the CDR3 is 14 residues. The germline V and J ends were trimmed by 5 bases and 1 base, with 8 bases remaining between them. This CDR3 is CASSLERNTGELFF. In DNA, the CDR3 is TGTGCCAGTAGTTTGGAGAGGAACACCGGGGAGCTGTTTTTT.

The gene calls are TRBV7-8 and TRBJ1-2, with 9 nucleotides matching TRBD1. Trimming removed 1 base from V and 2 bases from J; junction bases left unmatched: 8. The CDR3 covers 17 residues. CDR1 is SGHVS, CDR2 FQNEAQ, per germline. The DNA of the CDR3 is TGTGCCAGCAGCTTAGTCGCTCCGGGACAGGGAAACTATGGCTACACCTTC. Its translation: CASSLVAPGQGNYGYTF.

The rearrangement uses TRBV6-5 and TRBJ2-5, with TRBD1 as a possible D gene (6 bases). The end of the DNA fits TRBJ2-7 better, so the J call may be wrong. There are 14 residues in the CDR3. CDR1 is MNHEY, CDR2 SVGAGI, per germline. CDR3 loop: CASSYSTGSNEQYF. Written as DNA, the CDR3 is TGTGCCAGCAGTTACTCAACAGGGTCCAACGAGCAGTACTTC.

The chain uses TRBV18 and TRBJ1-6; D remains unclear. V lost 3 bases and J 5 bases, leaving 14 bases between the germline ends. CDR1 and CDR2 from the germline V gene are KGHSH and LQKENI. This CDR3 has 16 residues. CDR3 protein: CASSPTRVVNNSPLHF. The CDR3 region has the DNA TGTGCCAGCTCACCGACCCGGGTGGTAAATAATTCACCCCTCCACTTT. The variable domain in full, with the rest retrieved from reference TRBV18 and TRBJ1-6, is NAGVMQNPRHLVRRRGQEARLRCSPMKGHSHVYWYRQLPEEGLKFMVYLQKENIIDESGMPKERFSAEFPKEGPSILRIQQVVRGDSAAYFCASSPTRVVNNSPLHFGNGTRLTVT.

V usage is TRBV13 and J usage is TRBJ1-1, with 9 positions matching TRBD1. CDR3 length: 14 residues. The ends lost 4 bases at V and 5 bases at J; junction bases unmatched: 5. The germline CDR1 and CDR2 sequences are PRHDT and FYEKMQ (reference sequence). CDR3 protein: CASSYGTGLTEAFF. In DNA, the CDR3 is TGTGCCAGCAGCTACGGGACAGGGTTGACTGAAGCTTTCTTT.